The rows below give T cell receptor beta chains drawn from one sample of a study of regulatory T cells in long-lasting Graves disease. TCRdb reprocessed the multiplex PCR reads via MiXCR and lists one record per CDR3 protein. The table lists more than 450,000 distinct CDR3 sequences, around 12% of them singletons. This sample also appeared in a second study, on T cells in Graves' hyperthyroidism and ophthalmopathy.

The source material was peripheral blood mononuclear cells (PBMCs), sampled at new diagnosis, from a patient treated with antithyroid drugs. Every receptor here comes from a woman in her 30s with Graves disease. Both conserved end residues are part of each CDR3. A D gene is named only where the DNA matches it firmly. Clone size, where shown, is once, few, many, or a class for clones that have expanded.

j_call	v_call	clone_size	d_call	cdr3_nt	cdr3_aa
TRBJ1-4	TRBV6-1	-	-	TGTGCCAGCAGCGGACGGGCAGAAAAACTGTTTTTT	CASSGRAEKLFF
TRBJ1-6	TRBV6-1	once	TRBD1	TGTGCCAGCAGATATAGACAGGGGATGGGGGCCAAATATAATTCACCCCTCCACTTT	CASRYRQGMGAKYNSPLHF
TRBJ2-7	TRBV7-8	-	-	TGTGCCAGCAGCTTTCCCGGGACATTGGGCTACGAGCAGTACTTC	CASSFPGTLGYEQYF
TRBJ2-3	TRBV12-3/TRBV12-4	-	TRBD1	TGTGCCAGCAGTTTAGCGACGGGACAGGGGTCAGATACGCAGTATTTT	CASSLATGQGSDTQYF
TRBJ2-2	TRBV7-3	many	-	TGTGCCAGCAGCTTTTACGGGACGGTAAACACCGGGGAGCTGTTTTTT	CASSFYGTVNTGELFF
TRBJ2-7	TRBV4-3	many	TRBD2	TGCGCCAGCAGCCAGGCCTTCTATCTAGCGGGAGACCATGAAAGCTACGAGCAGTACTTC	CASSQAFYLAGDHESYEQYF
TRBJ1-4	TRBV20-1	many	-	TGCAGTGCTAAAAACAGGGTCAATTGGGAAAAACTGTTTTTT	CSAKNRVNWEKLFF
TRBJ2-7	TRBV7-2	many	TRBD2	TGTGCCAGCAGCTCGGGGCTAGCGGGAGTAGGGGAGCAGTACTTC	CASSSGLAGVGEQYF
TRBJ1-1	TRBV9	many	-	TGTGCCAGCAGCACCTTCTCCGGGCCCTCTGTTGGGGAGAACACTGAAGCTTTCTTT	CASSTFSGPSVGENTEAFF
TRBJ1-2	TRBV27	many	-	TGTGCCAGCAGTTCATCATTACGCCTGCTCTATGGCTACACCTTC	CASSSSLRLLYGYTF
TRBJ1-2	TRBV6-9	-	-	TGTGCCAGCAGTTACAGTATTCGCTATGGCTACACCTTC	CASSYSIRYGYTF
TRBJ1-1	TRBV6-5	many	-	TGTGCCAGCAGTTACCAGGGGAACACTGAAGCTTTCTTT	CASSYQGNTEAFF
TRBJ2-7	TRBV11-1	many	-	TGTGCCAGCAGCTTAGGGCAACGTTTTAGCCCGGATTACGAGCAGTACTTC	CASSLGQRFSPDYEQYF
TRBJ1-2	TRBV28	many	-	TGTGCCAGCCTAAGTGGGGGGATTGACTATGGCTACACCTTC	CASLSGGIDYGYTF